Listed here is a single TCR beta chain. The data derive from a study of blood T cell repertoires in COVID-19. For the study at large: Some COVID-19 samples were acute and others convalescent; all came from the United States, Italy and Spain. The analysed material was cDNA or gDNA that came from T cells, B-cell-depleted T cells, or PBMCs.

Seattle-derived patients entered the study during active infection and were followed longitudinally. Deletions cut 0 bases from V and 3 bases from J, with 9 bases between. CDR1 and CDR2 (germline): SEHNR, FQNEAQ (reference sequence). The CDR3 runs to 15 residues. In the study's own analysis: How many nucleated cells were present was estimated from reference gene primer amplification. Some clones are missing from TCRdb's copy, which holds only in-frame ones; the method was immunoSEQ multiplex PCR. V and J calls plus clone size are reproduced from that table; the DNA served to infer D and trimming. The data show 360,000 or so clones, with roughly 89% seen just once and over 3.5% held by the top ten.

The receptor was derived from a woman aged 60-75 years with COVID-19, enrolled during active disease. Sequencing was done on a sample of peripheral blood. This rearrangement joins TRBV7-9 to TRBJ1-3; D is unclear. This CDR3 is CASSLAAGSGNTIYF. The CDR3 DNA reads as TGTGCCAGCAGCTTAGCGGCAGGAAGTGGAAACACCATATATTTT.